This is a list of T cell receptor beta chains from one sample in a study of blood T cell repertoires in COVID-19. The method was immunoSEQ multiplex PCR; TCRdb's version includes in-frame clones alone and lacks a portion of them. In the table there are some 110,000 clones, about 82% of which are singletons. Sequenced: peripheral blood. Receptors originate from a man aged 55 to 69 with active or convalescent COVID-19. Each CDR3 is given with its conserved first and last residue. D genes are given only for firm matches. The size entry is marked missing in some rows and otherwise reads once, few, many or a size class.

V gene,D gene,J gene,clone size,CDR3 DNA,CDR3 protein
TRBV5-1,.,TRBJ2-3,.,TGCGCCAGCAGCTTGTTAGGGGGGGTCACAGATACGCAGTATTTT,CASSLLGGVTDTQYF
TRBV11-1,.,TRBJ2-5,.,TGTGCCAGCAGCTTAATCGGCCAGGGGGGCCAAGAGACCCAGTACTTC,CASSLIGQGGQETQYF
TRBV27,TRBD2,TRBJ2-7,.,TGTGCCAGCAGCCGGGGGGGCACCTACGAGCAGTACTTC,CASSRGGTYEQYF
TRBV14,.,TRBJ1-1,.,TGTGCCAGCAGCCCCCGACAGACTTTAAACACTGAAGCTTTCTTT,CASSPRQTLNTEAFF
TRBV6-5,TRBD1,TRBJ2-3,.,TGTGCCAGCACCTCAGACAGGGGCACAGATACGCAGTATTTT,CASTSDRGTDTQYF
TRBV28,.,TRBJ2-1,.,TGTGCCAGCATCCCGAATGAGCAGTTCTTC,CASIPNEQFF
TRBV12-5,TRBD2,TRBJ2-1,few,TGTGCTAGTGGTCTCGAGCGGGGTAGCTCCTACAATGAGCAGTTCTTC,CASGLERGSSYNEQFF
TRBV5-1,.,TRBJ2-3,few,TGCGCCAGCAGCTTGTCCGAGGGTACAGATACGCAGTATTTT,CASSLSEGTDTQYF
TRBV20-1,TRBD1,TRBJ2-7,.,TGCAGTGCTAGTAGGGACAGGGGGCTAAGGGAGCAGTACTTC,CSASRDRGLREQYF
TRBV20-1,.,TRBJ2-7,.,TGCAGTGCTCTTATTACCTACGAGCAGTACTTC,CSALITYEQYF
TRBV7-9,TRBD2,TRBJ2-7,.,TGTGCCAGCAGCTCGCTAGCGGACTCCTACGAGCAGTACTTC,CASSSLADSYEQYF
TRBV27,TRBD1,TRBJ2-7,.,TGTGCCAGCAGTTTTGAGGCAGGGGGCTCCTACGAGCAGTACTTC,CASSFEAGGSYEQYF
TRBV7-8,TRBD2,TRBJ2-2,.,TGTGCCAGCAGACAGACCGGGACTAGCAGAACCGGGGAGCTGTTTTTT,CASRQTGTSRTGELFF
TRBV5-6,.,TRBJ2-3,once,TGTGCCAGCAGCCCGACAGGTCTAGATACGCAGTATTTT,CASSPTGLDTQYF
TRBV24-1,TRBD1,TRBJ1-2,.,TGTGCCACCTCTAAGGCAGGGGGAAGCTACACCTTC,CATSKAGGSYTF
TRBV29-1,.,TRBJ1-2,.,TGCAGCGCTGGGACTCCAGAGGGTGGCTACACCTTC,CSAGTPEGGYTF
TRBV11-2,TRBD1,TRBJ2-4,.,TGTGCCAGCAGCTTAGGGACAGGGATTATGGCCAAAAACATTCAGTACTTC,CASSLGTGIMAKNIQYF
TRBV19,.,TRBJ1-2,.,TGTGCCAGTAGTACGACGTCGGGGGATGGCTACACCTTC,CASSTTSGDGYTF
TRBV12-3/TRBV12-4,.,TRBJ2-1,once,TGTGCCAGCAGCCGCGCCTCCTACAATGAGCAGTTCTTC,CASSRASYNEQFF
TRBV5-6,TRBD1,TRBJ2-1,.,TGTGCCAGCAGCTTGCTCGGACAGGGGGCGAATCGGGCTAGTGAGCAGTTCTTC,CASSLLGQGANRASEQFF
TRBV18,.,TRBJ2-2,.,TGTGCCAGCTCACCCATTAACACCGGGGGGAACACCGGGGAGCTGTTTTTT,CASSPINTGGNTGELFF
TRBV4-3,.,TRBJ2-1,.,TGCGCCAGCAGCCTAAGTTCGGGTACCGGGAGTGAGCAGTTCTTC,CASSLSSGTGSEQFF
TRBV29-1,TRBD1,TRBJ2-5,.,TGCAGCGTTAAACGGGACAGGGGGACAGAGACCCAGTACTTC,CSVKRDRGTETQYF
TRBV2,TRBD1,TRBJ1-1,.,TGTGCCAGCAGAAACAGGGGGGGGAACACTGAAGCTTTCTTT,CASRNRGGNTEAFF
TRBV7-9,.,TRBJ2-1,.,TGTGCCAGCAGCTACTATCAGGGGAGTAATCACAGTGAGCAGTTCTTC,CASSYYQGSNHSEQFF
TRBV28,.,TRBJ1-1,.,TGTGCCAGCAGTTTAAGGGGCAGGACTGAAGCTTTCTTT,CASSLRGRTEAFF
TRBV15,.,TRBJ2-3,.,TGTGCCACCAGCAGAGGAGGAGGGGTGGATACGCAGTATTTT,CATSRGGGVDTQYF
TRBV7-9,TRBD1,TRBJ2-2,.,TGTGCCAGCAGCTCCCTGAGAGGGGGCAGTAGATATGCCGGGGAGCTGTTTTTT,CASSSLRGGSRYAGELFF
TRBV27,.,TRBJ2-1,.,TGTGCCAGCAGTTTATCGAGAGGAGCTGGTGTATTTTTCGACAATGAGCAGTTCTTC,CASSLSRGAGVFFDNEQFF
TRBV24-1,TRBD1,TRBJ2-3,.,TGTGCCACCAGTGATCGTGGACAGGGCACAGATACGCAGTATTTT,CATSDRGQGTDTQYF
TRBV6-5,TRBD1,TRBJ2-7,.,TGTGCCAGCAGTACGGGGACAGGGTTGTACTTC,CASSTGTGLYF
TRBV7-3,.,TRBJ2-2,.,TGTGCCAGCAGCCGGAGCGGGAACACCGGGGAGCTGTTTTTT,CASSRSGNTGELFF
TRBV7-9,.,TRBJ2-1,.,TGTGCCAGCAGCCTTGGACTATCCAATGAGCAGTTCTTC,CASSLGLSNEQFF
TRBV6-4,TRBD1,TRBJ1-2,.,TGTGCCAGCAGTCAGACAGGGCGGTTTGATGGCTACACCTTC,CASSQTGRFDGYTF
TRBV4-3,.,TRBJ2-6,.,TGCGCCAGCAGCCAAGATTTGGCCAGAGGGATCGTCTCTGGGGCCAACGTCCTGACTTTC,CASSQDLARGIVSGANVLTF